These 9 T cell receptor beta chains were all obtained from the same sample, sequenced in a study of CD8+ T cells in alopecia areata. Investigators isolated RNA and reverse transcribed it into cDNA to act as the sequencing template. TCRdb keeps only in-frame clones here, not all; method: immunoSEQ multiplex PCR. The profile covers more than 90,000 clones, none occurring a single time. The specimen was lesional skin. These receptor sequences come from a C3H/HeJ mouse with alopecia areata. The MHC haplotype recorded for the strain is H2-k.

This clone was observed many times. Mouse gene names and germline throughout. Read data end 4 residues before the CDR3 end; the end is taken from the germline J gene. The rearrangement links TRBV13-3 to TRBJ2-7; 11 bases are shared with TRBD2. The V and J ends lost 3 bases and 2 bases, in that order; junction bases with no gene match: 4. Germline V gene sequence: CDR1 NNHDY, CDR2 SYVADS. The CDR3 covers 15 residues. CDR3 bases read: TGTGCCAGCAGTGGGACTGGGGGGACCCCCTAT. This sequence encodes CASSGTGGTPY. The whole CDR3 reads CASSGTGGTPYEQYF.

With regard to this clone: These gene names are mouse names. The read finishes 4 residues shy of the CDR3 end, and the germline J gene is used to complete it. The V call is TRBV13-2, the J call TRBJ2-3; D possibly corresponds to TRBD2 (6 bases). The CDR3 runs to 16 residues. The V end was cut by 0 bases, the J end by 0 bases, with 11 bases between. Germline CDR1 NNHNN, CDR2 SYGAGS (reference sequence). The CDR3 DNA, read in part, is TGTGCCAGCGGTGATGCCTCTGGGGCTAGTGCAGAA. This translates into CASGDASGASAE. The full CDR3 is CASGDASGASAETLYF.

This clone was picked up a small number of times. Gene and germline names: mouse. The sequence runs out 4 residues before the end of the CDR3; the remainder is reconstructed from the germline J gene. The chain uses TRBV1 and TRBJ2-7; 8 bases map to TRBD2. This CDR3 has 15 residues. Germline V CDR1 and CDR2: NSQYPW, LRSPGD (reference sequence). The CDR3 reads CTCSAAGGPPYEQYF. CDR3 DNA (partial): TGCACCTGCAGTGCAGCTGGGGGGCCGCCTTAT. Combining the CDR3 with reference TRBV1 and TRBJ2-7 gives the whole variable domain VTLLEQNPRWRLVPRGQAVNLRCILKNSQYPWMSWYQQDLQKQLQWLFTLRSPGDKEVKSLPGADYLATRVTDTELRLQVANMSQGRTLYCTCSAAGGPPYEQYFGPGTRLTVL.

In regard to this clone: Genes and germline come from the mouse. The CDR3 goes on 4 residues after the read ends, and that part is filled in from the germline J gene. The V and J genes are TRBV13-3 and TRBJ2-3; possible D gene TRBD1, 5 bases. V was trimmed by 5 bases and J by 0 bases, leaving 10 bases between them. The CDR3 contains 14 residues. Germline CDR1 is NNHDY and CDR2 is SYVADS. The CDR3 here is CASRYRNSAETLYF. The sequenced CDR3 bases are TGTGCCAGCAGGTACAGGAATAGTGCAGAA.

Remarks on this clone: Gene names are the mouse ones. Partial CDR3 DNA: TGTGCTAGCAGTAGAGTCTGGGGGGACTAT. Translated, it gives CASSRVWGDY. The full-length CDR3 reads as CASSRVWGDYEQYF. This rearrangement joins TRBV17 to TRBJ2-7; 8 positions match TRBD2. The CDR3 extends 4 residues past the end of the read, so its final part is completed from the germline J gene. This CDR3 has 14 amino acids. Per germline, CDR1 MNHDT and CDR2 YYDKIL. V gave up 1 base and J gave up 3 bases; unmatched junction bases: 2.

This clone was counted a few times. Gene names follow the mouse nomenclature. The sequenced fragment ends 4 residues before the CDR3 boundary, so the rest is inferred from the germline J gene. V usage is TRBV5 and J usage is TRBJ2-3; D possibly corresponds to TRBD2 (6 bases). This CDR3 is 16 amino acids long. The germline V and J ends were trimmed by 0 bases and 0 bases, with 10 bases remaining between them. Per the germline V gene, CDR1 is LGHNA and CDR2 is YNLKQL (reference sequence). This CDR3 is CASSQDPWGSAETLYF. Partial CDR3 DNA: TGTGCCAGCAGCCAAGATCCCTGGGGTAGTGCAGAA.

The sample holds many counts of this clone. Each gene name is a mouse one. The read ends 4 residues before the CDR3 terminus; that terminus is restored from the germline J gene. The chain carries TRBV13-3 and TRBJ2-1; tentatively, D is TRBD1 (5 bases). Germline V gene lookup returns CDR1 NNHDY and CDR2 SYVADS. The CDR3 covers 13 residues. The CDR3 loop is CASSDREGSEQFF. The part of the CDR3 DNA that was read is TGTGCCAGCAGTGACAGGGAGGGATCT.

This clone was found a few times. The germline and genes are mouse ones. The CDR3 DNA, read in part, is TGTGCCAGCAGTGATGCAGACAGGGATCGAGAC. As protein: CASSDADRDRD. The full CDR3 reads CASSDADRDRDTQYF. This chain joins TRBV13-3 and TRBJ2-5; 7 bases line up with TRBD1. The read gets to within 4 residues of the CDR3 end, and the germline J gene fills in the rest. The CDR3 sequence is 15 residues long. Germline V gene sequence: CDR1 NNHDY, CDR2 SYVADS. The full variable domain, with the rest looked up from reference TRBV13-3 and TRBJ2-5, is EAAVTQSPRSKVAVTGGKVTLSCHQTNNHDYMYWYRQDTGHGLRLIHYSYVADSTEKGDIPDGYKASRPSQENFSLILELASLSQTAVYFCASSDADRDRDTQYFGPGTRLLVL.

As to this clone: Gene labels here are mouse ones. Coverage ceases 4 residues before the CDR3 finishes, and the germline J gene fills in the end. J is TRBJ2-7 and V is TRBV13-2; 8 nucleotides agree with TRBD1. The germline CDR1 and CDR2 sequences are NNHNN and SYGAGS (reference sequence). This CDR3 is 13 amino acids long. The DNA read from the CDR3 is TGTGCCAGCGGTGAACGGACAGGGTAT. As protein: CASGERTGY. The entire CDR3 protein is CASGERTGYEQYF.